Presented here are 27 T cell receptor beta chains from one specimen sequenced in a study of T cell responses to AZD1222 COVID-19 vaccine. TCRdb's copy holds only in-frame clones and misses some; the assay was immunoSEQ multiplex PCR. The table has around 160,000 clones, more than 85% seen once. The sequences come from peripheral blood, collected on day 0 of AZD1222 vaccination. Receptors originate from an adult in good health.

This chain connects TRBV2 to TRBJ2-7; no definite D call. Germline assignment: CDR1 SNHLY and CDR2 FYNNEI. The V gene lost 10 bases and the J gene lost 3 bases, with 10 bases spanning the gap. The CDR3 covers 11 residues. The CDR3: CATALNYEQYF. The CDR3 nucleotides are TGTGCCACCGCCTTAAACTACGAGCAGTACTTC.

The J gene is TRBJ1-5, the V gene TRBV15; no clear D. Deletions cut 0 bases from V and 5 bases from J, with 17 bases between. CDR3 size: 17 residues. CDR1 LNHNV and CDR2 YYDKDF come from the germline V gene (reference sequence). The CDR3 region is CATSRDKPRGVDQPQHF. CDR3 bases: TGTGCCACCAGCAGAGATAAGCCCCGCGGAGTCGATCAGCCCCAGCATTTT. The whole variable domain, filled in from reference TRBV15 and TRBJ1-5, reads DAMVIQNPRYQVTQFGKPVTLSCSQTLNHNVMYWYQQKSSQAPKLLFHYYDKDFNNEADTPDNFQSRRPNTSFCFLDIRSPGLGDTAMYLCATSRDKPRGVDQPQHFGDGTRLSIL.

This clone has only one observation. This CDR3 is CASSSPWRPQHF. The DNA for the CDR3 is TGTGCCAGCAGTTCCCCGTGGAGGCCCCAGCATTTT. The gene calls are TRBV28 and TRBJ1-5, with D unresolved. Germline V gene lookup returns CDR1 MDHEN and CDR2 SYDVKM. V dropped 4 bases and J dropped 9 bases, with 10 bases sitting between them. The CDR3 runs to 12 residues.

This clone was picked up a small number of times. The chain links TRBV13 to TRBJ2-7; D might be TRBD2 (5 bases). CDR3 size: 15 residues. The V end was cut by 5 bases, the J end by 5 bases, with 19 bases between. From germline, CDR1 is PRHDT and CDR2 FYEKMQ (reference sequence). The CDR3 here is CASSLTTPILHEQYF. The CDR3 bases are TGTGCCAGCAGCCTGACTACGCCGATTCTACACGAGCAGTACTTC. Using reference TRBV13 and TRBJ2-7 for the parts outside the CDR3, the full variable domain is AAGVIQSPRHLIKEKRETATLKCYPIPRHDTVYWYQQGPGQDPQFLISFYEKMQSDKGSIPDRFSAQQFSDYHSELNMSSLELGDSALYFCASSLTTPILHEQYFGPGTRLTVT.

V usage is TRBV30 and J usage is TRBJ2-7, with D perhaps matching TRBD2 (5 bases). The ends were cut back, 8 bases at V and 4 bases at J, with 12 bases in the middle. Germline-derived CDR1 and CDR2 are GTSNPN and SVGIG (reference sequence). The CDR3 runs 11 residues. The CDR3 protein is CALAGRYEQYF. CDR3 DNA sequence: TGTGCCCTAGCTGGTAGATACGAGCAGTACTTC.

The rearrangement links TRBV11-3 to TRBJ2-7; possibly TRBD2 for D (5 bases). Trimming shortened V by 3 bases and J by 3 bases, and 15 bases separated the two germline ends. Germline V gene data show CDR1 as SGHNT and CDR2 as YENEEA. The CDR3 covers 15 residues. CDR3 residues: CASSLPPGLGYEQYF. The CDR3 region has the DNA TGTGCCAGCAGCTTGCCCCCGGGATTAGGCTACGAGCAGTACTTC.

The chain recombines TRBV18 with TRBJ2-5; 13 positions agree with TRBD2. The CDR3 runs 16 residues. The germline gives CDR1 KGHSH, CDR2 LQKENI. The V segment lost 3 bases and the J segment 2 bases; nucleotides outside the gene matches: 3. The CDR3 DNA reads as TGTGCCAGCTCACCCGCACTAGCGGGGGGGCAAGAGACCCAGTACTTC. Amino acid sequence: CASSPALAGGQETQYF.

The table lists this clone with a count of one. CDR3 bases: TGTGCCAGCAGTTGGGGAGGGAGTTTCTACGAGCAGTACTTC. Protein: CASSWGGSFYEQYF. The chain recombines TRBV27 with TRBJ2-7; TRBD2 matches 7 bases. Germline assignment: CDR1 MNHEY and CDR2 SMNVEV (reference sequence). J gave up 3 bases and V 4 bases, and 6 bases lay outside the gene matches. This CDR3 spans 14 amino acids.

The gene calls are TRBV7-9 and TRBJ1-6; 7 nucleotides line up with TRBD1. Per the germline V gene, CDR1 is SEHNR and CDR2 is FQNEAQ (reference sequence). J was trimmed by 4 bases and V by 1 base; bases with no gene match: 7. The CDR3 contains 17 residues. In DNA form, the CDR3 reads TGTGCCAGCAGCTTAGATAGGGGGCTGACTTATAATTCACCCCTCCACTTT. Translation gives CASSLDRGLTYNSPLHF.

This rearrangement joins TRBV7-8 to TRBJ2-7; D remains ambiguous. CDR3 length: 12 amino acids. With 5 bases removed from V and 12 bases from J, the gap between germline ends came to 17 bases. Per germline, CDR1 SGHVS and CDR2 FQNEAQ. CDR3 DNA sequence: TGTGCCAGCAGCCTCCATCAAGGGAAGAGGTACTTC. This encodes CASSLHQGKRYF.

CDR3 DNA sequence: TGTGCCAGCAGCTACCTCTTATGGGAGTATCAGCCCCAGCATTTT. It translates to CASSYLLWEYQPQHF. The chain employs TRBV5-5 and TRBJ1-5; D not certain. Looked up from germline, CDR1 is SGHKS and CDR2 is YYEKEE (reference sequence). The CDR3 is 15 amino acids. V gave up 3 bases and J gave up 5 bases, with 15 bases separating them.

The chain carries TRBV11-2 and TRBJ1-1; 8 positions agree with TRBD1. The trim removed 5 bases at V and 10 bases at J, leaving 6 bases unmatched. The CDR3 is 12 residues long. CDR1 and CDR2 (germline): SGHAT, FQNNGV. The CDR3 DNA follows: TGTGCCAGCAGCCTGGACAGGGTAGTAGCTTTCTTT. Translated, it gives CASSLDRVVAFF. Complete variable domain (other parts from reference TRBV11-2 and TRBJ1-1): EAGVAQSPRYKIIEKRQSVAFWCNPISGHATLYWYQQILGQGPKLLIQFQNNGVVDDSQLPKDRFSAERLKGVDSTLKIQPAKLEDSAVYLCASSLDRVVAFFGQGTRLTVV.

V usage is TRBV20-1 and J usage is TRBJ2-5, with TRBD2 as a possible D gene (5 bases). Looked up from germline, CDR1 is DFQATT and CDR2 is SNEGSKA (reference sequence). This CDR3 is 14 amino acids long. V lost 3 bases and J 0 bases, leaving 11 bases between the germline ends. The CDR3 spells CSASIRGDQETQYF. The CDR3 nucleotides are TGCAGTGCTAGTATCCGGGGAGACCAAGAGACCCAGTACTTC.

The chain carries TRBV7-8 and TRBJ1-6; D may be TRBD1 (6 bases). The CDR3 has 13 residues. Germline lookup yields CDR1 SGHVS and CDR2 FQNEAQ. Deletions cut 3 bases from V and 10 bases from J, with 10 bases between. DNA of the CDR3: TGTGCCAGCAGCTTCCCAGGGGACTCACCCCTCCACTTT. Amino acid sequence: CASSFPGDSPLHF.

CDR3 nucleotides: TGTGCCAGCAGTGCCCTGGGTAACTATGGCTACACCTTC. This encodes CASSALGNYGYTF. The chain uses TRBV6-6 and TRBJ1-2; D ambiguous. V was pared by 5 bases and J by 1 base, with 8 bases between. Germline CDR1 MNHNY, CDR2 SVGAGI (reference sequence). CDR3 size: 13 residues.

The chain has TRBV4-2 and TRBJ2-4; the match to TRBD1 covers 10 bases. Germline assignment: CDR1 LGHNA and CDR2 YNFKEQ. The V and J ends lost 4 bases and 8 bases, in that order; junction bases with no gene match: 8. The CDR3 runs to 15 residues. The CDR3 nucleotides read TGTGCCAGCAGCCCAAACCGGGACAGGGGTGACATTCAGTACTTC. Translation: CASSPNRDRGDIQYF.

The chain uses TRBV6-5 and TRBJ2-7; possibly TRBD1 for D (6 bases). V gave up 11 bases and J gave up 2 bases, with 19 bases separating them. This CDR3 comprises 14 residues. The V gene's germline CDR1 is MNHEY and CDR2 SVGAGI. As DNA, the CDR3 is TGTGCCGCCACGAACAGGGAAGGGCCCTACGAGCAGTACTTC. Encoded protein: CAATNREGPYEQYF.

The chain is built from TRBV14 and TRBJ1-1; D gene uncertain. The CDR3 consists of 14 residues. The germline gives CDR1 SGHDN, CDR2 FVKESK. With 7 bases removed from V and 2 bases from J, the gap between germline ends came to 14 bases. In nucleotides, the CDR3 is TGTGCCAGCAAGAGGCACGGTCACAACACTGAAGCTTTCTTT. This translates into CASKRHGHNTEAFF.

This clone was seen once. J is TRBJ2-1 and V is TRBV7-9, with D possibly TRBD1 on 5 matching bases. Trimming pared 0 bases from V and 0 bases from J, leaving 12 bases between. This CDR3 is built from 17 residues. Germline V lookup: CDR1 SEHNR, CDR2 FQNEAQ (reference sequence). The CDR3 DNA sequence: TGTGCCAGCAGCTTAGCTGTTGGACAACCCTCCTACAATGAGCAGTTCTTC. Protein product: CASSLAVGQPSYNEQFF.

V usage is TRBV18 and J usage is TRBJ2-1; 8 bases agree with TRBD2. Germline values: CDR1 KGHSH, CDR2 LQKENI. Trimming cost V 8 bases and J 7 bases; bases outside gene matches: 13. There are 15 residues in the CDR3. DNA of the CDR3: TGTGCCAGCCGACAATCCGGCGGGGGGTCTAATGAGCAGTTCTTC. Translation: CASRQSGGGSNEQFF.

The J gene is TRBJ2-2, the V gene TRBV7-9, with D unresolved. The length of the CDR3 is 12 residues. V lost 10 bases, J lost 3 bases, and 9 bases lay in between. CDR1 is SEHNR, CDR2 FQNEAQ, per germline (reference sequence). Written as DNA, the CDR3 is TGTGCCACGGACCCGCACACCGGGGAGCTGTTTTTT. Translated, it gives CATDPHTGELFF.

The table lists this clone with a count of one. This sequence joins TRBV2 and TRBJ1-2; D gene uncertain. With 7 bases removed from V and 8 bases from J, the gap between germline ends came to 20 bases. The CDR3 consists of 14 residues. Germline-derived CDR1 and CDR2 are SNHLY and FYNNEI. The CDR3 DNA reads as TGTGCCAGCACCATCGCAAGGACCCTGGTCGGCTACACCTTC. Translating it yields CASTIARTLVGYTF.

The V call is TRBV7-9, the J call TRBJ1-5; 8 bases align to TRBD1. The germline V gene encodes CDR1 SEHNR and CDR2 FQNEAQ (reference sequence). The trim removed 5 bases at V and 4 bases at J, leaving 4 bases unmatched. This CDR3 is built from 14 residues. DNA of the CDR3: TGTGCCAGCAGCCGGGACAGGAGAAATCAGCCCCAGCATTTT. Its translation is CASSRDRRNQPQHF.

The CDR3 DNA reads TGTGCCAGCAGCCTGTCTAAAGGAGGAAACATTCAGTACTTC. It yields the protein CASSLSKGGNIQYF. This chain connects TRBV11-3 to TRBJ2-4; a weak D match, TRBD2 (5 bases). CDR1 is SGHNT and CDR2 is YENEEA in the germline V gene. Trimming stripped 5 bases from V and 6 bases from J, with 14 bases between. CDR3 size: 14 residues.

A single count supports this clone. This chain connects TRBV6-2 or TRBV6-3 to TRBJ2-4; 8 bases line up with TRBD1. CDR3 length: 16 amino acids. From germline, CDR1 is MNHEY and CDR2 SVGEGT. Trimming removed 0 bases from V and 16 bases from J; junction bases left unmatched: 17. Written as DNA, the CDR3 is TGTGCCAGCAGTTACTCGTCTGGACAGGGAATAGTAAGTTTCTACTTC. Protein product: CASSYSSGQGIVSFYF.

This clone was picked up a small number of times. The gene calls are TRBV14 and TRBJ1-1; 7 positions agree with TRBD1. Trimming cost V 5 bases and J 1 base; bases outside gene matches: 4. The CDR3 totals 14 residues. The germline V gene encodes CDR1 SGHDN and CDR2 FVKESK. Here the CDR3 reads CASSLPGGNTEAFF. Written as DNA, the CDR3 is TGTGCCAGCAGCTTACCAGGGGGGAACACTGAAGCTTTCTTT.

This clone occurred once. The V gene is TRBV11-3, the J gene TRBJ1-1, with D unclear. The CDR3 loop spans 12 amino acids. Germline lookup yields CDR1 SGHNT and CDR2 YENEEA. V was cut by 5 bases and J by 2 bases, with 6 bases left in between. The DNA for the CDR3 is TGTGCCAGCAGCCGCGTAAACACTGAAGCTTTCTTT. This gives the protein CASSRVNTEAFF.